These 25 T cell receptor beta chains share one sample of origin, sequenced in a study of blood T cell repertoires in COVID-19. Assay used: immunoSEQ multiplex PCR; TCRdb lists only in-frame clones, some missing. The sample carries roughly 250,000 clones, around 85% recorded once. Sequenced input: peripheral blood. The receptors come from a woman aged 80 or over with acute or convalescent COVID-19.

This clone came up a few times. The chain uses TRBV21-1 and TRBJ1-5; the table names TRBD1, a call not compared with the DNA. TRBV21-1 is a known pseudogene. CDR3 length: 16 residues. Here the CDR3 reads CASSVRQPVSNQPQHF. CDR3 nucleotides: TGTGCCAGCAGCGTCCGACAGCCCGTTAGCAATCAGCCCCAGCATTTT.

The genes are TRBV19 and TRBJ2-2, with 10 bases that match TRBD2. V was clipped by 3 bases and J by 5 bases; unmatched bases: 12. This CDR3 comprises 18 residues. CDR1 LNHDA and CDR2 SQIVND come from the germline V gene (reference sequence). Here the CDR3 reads CASSMRASGGPGTGELFF. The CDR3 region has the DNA TGTGCCAGTAGTATGCGGGCTAGCGGGGGCCCGGGAACCGGGGAGCTGTTTTTT.

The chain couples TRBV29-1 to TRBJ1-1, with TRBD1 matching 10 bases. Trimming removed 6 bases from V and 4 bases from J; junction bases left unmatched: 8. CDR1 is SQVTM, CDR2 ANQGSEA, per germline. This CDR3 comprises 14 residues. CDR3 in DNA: TGCAGCGTGCGGACAGGGGGATTGCGCACTGAAGCTTTCTTT. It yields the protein CSVRTGGLRTEAFF. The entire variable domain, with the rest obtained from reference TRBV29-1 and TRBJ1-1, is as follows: SAVISQKPSRDICQRGTSLTIQCQVDSQVTMMFWYRQQPGQSLTLIATANQGSEATYESGFVIDKFPISRPNLTFSTLTVSNMSPEDSSIYLCSVRTGGLRTEAFFGQGTRLTVV.

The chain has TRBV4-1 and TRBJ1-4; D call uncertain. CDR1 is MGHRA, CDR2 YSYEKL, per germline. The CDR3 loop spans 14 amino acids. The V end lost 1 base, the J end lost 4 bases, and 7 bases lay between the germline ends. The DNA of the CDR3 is TGCGCCAGCAGCCAAGGCCTGAGTAATGAAAAACTGTTTTTT. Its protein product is CASSQGLSNEKLFF.

The chain's CDR3 is CASTGAGTGTYGYTF. The DNA of the CDR3 is TGTGCCAGCACCGGGGCCGGGACAGGGACTTATGGCTACACCTTC. V gene TRBV19 combines with J gene TRBJ1-2, with 9 bases identical to TRBD1. CDR3 size: 15 residues. Trimming removed 9 bases from V and 5 bases from J; junction bases left unmatched: 13. Germline assignment: CDR1 LNHDA and CDR2 SQIVND (reference sequence).

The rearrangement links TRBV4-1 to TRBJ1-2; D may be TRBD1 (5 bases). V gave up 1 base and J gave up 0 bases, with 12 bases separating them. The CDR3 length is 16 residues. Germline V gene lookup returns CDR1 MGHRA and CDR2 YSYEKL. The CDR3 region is CASSQVRGRANYGYTF. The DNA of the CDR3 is TGCGCCAGCAGCCAAGTAAGGGGTCGAGCTAACTATGGCTACACCTTC.

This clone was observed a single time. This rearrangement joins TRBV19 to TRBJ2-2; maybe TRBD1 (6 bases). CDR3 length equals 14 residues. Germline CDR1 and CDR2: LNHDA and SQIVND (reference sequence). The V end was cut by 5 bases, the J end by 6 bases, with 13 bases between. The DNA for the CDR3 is TGTGCCAGTAGTCCCGGGGACATCTCCGGGGAGCTGTTTTTT. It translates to CASSPGDISGELFF.

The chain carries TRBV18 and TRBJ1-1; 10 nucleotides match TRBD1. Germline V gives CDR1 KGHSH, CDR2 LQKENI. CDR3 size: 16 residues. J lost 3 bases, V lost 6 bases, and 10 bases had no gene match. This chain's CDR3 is CASSQRGQGWDTEAFF. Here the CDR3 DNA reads TGTGCCAGCTCTCAACGGGGACAGGGGTGGGACACTGAAGCTTTCTTT.

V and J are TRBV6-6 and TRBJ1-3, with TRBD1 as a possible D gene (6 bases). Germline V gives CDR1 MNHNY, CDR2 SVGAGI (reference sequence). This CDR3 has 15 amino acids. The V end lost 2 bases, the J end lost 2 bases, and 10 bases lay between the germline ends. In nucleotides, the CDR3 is TGTGCCAGCAGTTACCCTCGGACAGCTGGAAACACCATATATTTT. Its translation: CASSYPRTAGNTIYF.

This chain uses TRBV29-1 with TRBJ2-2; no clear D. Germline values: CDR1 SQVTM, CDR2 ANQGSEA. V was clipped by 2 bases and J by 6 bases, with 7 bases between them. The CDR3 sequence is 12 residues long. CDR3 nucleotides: TGCAGCGTTGAAAGGAGCTCCGGGGAGCTGTTTTTT. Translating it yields CSVERSSGELFF.

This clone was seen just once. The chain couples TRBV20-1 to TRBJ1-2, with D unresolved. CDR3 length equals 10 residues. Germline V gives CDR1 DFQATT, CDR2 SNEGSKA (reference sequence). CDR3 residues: CQTQYYGYTF. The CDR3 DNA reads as TGCCAAACACAGTACTATGGCTACACCTTC.

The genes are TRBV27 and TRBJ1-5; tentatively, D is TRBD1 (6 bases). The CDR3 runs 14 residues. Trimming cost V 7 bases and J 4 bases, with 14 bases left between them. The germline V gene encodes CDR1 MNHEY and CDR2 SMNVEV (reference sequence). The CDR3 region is CASTPQGRNQPQHF. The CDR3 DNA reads TGTGCCAGCACGCCCCAGGGGCGAAATCAGCCCCAGCATTTT.

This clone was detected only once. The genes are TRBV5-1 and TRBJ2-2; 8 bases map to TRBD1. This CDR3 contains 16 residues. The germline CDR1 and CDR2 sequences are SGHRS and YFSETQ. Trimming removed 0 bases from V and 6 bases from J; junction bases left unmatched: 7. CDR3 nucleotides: TGCGCCAGCAGCTTGGTCAGGGGGCCCGTGGCCGGGGAGCTGTTTTTT. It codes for CASSLVRGPVAGELFF. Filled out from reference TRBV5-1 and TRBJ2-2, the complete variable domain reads KAGVTQTPRYLIKTRGQQVTLSCSPISGHRSVSWYQQTPGQGLQFLFEYFSETQRNKGNFPGRFSGRQFSNSRSEMNVSTLELGDSALYLCASSLVRGPVAGELFFGEGSRLTVL.

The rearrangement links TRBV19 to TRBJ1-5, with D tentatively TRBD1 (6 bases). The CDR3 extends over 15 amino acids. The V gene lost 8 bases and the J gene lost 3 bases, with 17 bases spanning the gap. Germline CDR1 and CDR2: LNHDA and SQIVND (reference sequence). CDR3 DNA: TGTGCCAGTCGACCAGCCGACAGGAACAATCAGCCCCAGCATTTT. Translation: CASRPADRNNQPQHF.

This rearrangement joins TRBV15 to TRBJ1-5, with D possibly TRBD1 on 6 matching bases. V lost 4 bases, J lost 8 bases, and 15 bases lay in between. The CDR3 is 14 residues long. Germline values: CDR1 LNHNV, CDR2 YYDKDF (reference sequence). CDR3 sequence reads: CATSKWGQNEPQHF. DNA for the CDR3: TGTGCCACCAGCAAGTGGGGACAAAACGAGCCCCAGCATTTT.

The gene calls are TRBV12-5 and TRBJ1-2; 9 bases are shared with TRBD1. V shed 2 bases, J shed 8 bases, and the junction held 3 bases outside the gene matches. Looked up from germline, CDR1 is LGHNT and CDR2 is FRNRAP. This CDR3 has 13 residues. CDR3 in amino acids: CASGLQGTGGYTF. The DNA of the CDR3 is TGTGCTAGTGGTTTGCAGGGGACAGGGGGCTACACCTTC.

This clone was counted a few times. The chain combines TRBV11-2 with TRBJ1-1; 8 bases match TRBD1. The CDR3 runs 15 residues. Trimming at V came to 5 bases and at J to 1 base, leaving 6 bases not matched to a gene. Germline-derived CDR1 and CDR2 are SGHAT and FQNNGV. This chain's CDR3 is CASSTQGAQNTEAFF. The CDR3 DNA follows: TGTGCCAGCAGCACTCAGGGGGCCCAGAACACTGAAGCTTTCTTT.

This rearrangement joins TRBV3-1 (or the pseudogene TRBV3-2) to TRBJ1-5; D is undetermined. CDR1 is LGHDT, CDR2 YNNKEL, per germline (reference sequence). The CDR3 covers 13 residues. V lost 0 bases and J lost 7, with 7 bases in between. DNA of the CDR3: TGTGCCAGCAGCCAAGACGGGAGCCAGCCCCAGCATTTT. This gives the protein CASSQDGSQPQHF.

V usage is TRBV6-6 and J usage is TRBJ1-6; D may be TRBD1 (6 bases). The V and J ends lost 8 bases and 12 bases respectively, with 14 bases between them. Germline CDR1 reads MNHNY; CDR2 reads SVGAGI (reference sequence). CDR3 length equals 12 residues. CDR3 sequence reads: CASQGQGRPLHF. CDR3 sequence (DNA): TGTGCCAGCCAGGGGCAGGGGCGACCCCTCCACTTT.

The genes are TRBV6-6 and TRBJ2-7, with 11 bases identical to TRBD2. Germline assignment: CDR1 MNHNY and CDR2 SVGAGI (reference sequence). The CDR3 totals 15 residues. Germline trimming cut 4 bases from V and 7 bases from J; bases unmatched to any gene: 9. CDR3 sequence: CASSSPGLAAGEQYF. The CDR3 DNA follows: TGTGCCAGCAGTTCCCCGGGACTAGCGGCTGGGGAGCAGTACTTC.

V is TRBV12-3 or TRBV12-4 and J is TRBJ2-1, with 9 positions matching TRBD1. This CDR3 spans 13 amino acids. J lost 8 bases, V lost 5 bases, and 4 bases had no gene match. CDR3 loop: CASSKDRGDEQFF. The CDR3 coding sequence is TGTGCCAGCAGTAAAGACAGGGGGGATGAGCAGTTCTTC.

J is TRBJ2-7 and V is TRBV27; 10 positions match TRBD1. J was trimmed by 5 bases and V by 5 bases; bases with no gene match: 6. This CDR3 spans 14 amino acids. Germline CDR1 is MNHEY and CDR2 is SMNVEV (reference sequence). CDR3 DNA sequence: TGTGCCAGCAGTCCGACAGGGGGCAGGAACGAGCAGTACTTC. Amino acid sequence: CASSPTGGRNEQYF.

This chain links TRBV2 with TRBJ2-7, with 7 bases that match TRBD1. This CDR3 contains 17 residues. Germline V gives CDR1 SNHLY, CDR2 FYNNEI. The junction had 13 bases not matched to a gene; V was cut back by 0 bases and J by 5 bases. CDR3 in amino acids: CASSEAWLRQGINEQYF. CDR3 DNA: TGTGCCAGCAGTGAAGCGTGGCTTCGACAGGGTATCAACGAGCAGTACTTC. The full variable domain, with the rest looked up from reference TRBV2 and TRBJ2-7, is EPEVTQTPSHQVTQMGQEVILRCVPISNHLYFYWYRQILGQKVEFLVSFYNNEISEKSEIFDDQFSVERPDGSNFTLKIRSTKLEDSAMYFCASSEAWLRQGINEQYFGPGTRLTVT.

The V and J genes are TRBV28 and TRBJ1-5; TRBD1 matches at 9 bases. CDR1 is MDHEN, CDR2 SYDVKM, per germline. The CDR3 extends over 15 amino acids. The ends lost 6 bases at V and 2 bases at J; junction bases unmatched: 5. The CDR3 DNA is TGTGCCAGCAGCCCACAGGGGGCCGGCAATCAGCCCCAGCATTTT. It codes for CASSPQGAGNQPQHF.

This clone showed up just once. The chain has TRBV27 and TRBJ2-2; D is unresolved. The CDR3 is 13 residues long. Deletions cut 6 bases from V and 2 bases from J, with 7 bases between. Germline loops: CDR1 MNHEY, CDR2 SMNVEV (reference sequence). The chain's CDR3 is CASSPINTGELFF. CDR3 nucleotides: TGTGCCAGCAGCCCAATTAACACCGGGGAGCTGTTTTTT.